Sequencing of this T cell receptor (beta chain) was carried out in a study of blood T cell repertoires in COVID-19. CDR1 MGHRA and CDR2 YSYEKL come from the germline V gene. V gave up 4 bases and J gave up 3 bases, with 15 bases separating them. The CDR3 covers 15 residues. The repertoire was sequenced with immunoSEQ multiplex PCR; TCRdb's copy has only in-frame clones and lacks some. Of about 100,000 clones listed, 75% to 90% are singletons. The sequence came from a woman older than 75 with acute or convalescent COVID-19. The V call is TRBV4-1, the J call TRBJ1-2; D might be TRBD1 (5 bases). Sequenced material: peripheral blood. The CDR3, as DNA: TGCGCCAGCAGCCCCTCGGCAGGGTGGGACTATGGCTACACCTTC. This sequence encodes CASSPSAGWDYGYTF.